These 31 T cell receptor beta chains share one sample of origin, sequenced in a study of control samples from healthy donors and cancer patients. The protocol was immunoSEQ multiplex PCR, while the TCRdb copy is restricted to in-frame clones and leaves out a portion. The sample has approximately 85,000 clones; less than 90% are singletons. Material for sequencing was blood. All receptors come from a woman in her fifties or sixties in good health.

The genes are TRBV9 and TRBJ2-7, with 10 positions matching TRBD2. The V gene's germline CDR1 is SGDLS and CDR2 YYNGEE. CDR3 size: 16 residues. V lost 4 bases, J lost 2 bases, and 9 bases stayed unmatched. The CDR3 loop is CASSPGSSGRAYEQYF. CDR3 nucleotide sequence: TGTGCCAGCAGCCCGGGGTCGAGCGGGAGGGCCTACGAGCAGTACTTC.

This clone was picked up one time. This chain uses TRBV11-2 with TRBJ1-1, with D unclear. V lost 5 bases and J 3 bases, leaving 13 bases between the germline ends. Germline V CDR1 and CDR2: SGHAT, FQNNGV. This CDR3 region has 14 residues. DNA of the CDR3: TGTGCCAGCAGCGTGACCCTTCGCTACACTGAAGCTTTCTTT. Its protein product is CASSVTLRYTEAFF.

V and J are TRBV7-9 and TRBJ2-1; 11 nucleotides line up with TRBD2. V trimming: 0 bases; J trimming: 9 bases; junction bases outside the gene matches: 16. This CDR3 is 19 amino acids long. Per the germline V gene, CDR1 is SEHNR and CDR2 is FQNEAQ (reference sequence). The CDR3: CASSLAVLGLAGGVGEQFF. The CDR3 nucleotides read TGTGCCAGCAGCTTAGCTGTTCTGGGGCTAGCGGGAGGCGTGGGTGAGCAGTTCTTC.

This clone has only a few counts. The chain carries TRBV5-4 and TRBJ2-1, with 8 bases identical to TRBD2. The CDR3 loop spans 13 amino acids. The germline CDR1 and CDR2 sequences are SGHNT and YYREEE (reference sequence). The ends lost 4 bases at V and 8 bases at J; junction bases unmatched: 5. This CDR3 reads CASSAGGADEQFF. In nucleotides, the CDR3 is TGTGCCAGCAGCGCCGGGGGGGCTGATGAGCAGTTCTTC.

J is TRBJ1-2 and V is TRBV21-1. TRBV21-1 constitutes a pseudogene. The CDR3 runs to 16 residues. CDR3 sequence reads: CASSNYPAFVLSGYTF. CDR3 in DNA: TGTGCCAGCAGCAATTATCCGGCGTTTGTCCTATCCGGCTACACCTTC.

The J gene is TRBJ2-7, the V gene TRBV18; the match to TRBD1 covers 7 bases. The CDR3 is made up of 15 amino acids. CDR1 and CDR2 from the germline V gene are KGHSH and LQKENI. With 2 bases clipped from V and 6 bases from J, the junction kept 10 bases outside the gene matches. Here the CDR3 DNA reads TGTGCCAGCTCACCAGCCCGGGACAGCTTGGGCGAGCAGTACTTC. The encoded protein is CASSPARDSLGEQYF.

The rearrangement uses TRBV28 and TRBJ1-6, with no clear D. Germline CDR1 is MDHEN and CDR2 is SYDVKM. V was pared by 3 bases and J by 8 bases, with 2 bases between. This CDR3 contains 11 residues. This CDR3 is CASSFYSPLHF. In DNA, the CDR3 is TGTGCCAGCAGTTTTTATTCACCCCTCCACTTT.

The CDR3 region is CASSLEANTDTQYF. The CDR3 region has the DNA TGCGCCAGCAGCTTGGAAGCGAACACAGATACGCAGTATTTT. V and J are TRBV5-1 and TRBJ2-3; the D is unclear. The CDR3 is made up of 14 amino acids. Per germline, CDR1 SGHRS and CDR2 YFSETQ. Trimming took 0 bases from V and 2 from J, leaving 7 bases between them.

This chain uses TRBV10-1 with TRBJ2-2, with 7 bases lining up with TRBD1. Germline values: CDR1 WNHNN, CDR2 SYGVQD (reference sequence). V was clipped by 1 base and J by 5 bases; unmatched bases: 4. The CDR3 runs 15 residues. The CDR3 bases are TGCGCCAGCAGTGAGTGGGGACAGAAAACCGGGGAGCTGTTTTTT. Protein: CASSEWGQKTGELFF.

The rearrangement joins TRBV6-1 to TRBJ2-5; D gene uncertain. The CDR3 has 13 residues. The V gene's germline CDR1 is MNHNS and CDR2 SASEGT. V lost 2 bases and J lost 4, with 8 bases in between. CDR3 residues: CASSELGLETQYF. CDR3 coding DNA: TGTGCCAGCAGTGAACTTGGCCTAGAGACCCAGTACTTC.

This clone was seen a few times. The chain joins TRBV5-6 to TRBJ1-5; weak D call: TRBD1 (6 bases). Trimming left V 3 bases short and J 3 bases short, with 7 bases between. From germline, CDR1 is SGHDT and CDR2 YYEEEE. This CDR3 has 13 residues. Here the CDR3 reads CASSSGANQPQHF. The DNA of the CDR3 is TGTGCCAGCAGCTCAGGGGCCAATCAGCCCCAGCATTTT.

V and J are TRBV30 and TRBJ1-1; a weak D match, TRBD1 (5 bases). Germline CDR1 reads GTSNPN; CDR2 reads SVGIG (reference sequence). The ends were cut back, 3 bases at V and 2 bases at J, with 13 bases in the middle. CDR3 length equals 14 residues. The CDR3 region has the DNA TGTGCCTGGAGGATAACTGGGGGTAACACTGAAGCTTTCTTT. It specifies CAWRITGGNTEAFF.

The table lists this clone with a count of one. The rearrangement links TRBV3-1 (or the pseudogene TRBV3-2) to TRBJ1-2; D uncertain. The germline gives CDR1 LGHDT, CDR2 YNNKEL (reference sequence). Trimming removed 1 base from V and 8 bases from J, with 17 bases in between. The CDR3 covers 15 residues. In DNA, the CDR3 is TGTGCCAGCAGCCAAGGAATCCCAGTCTCGGGGGGCTACACCTTC. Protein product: CASSQGIPVSGGYTF.

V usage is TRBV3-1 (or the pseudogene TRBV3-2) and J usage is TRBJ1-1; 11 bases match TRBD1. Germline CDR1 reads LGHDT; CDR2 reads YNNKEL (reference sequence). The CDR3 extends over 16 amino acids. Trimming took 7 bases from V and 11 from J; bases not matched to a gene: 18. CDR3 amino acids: CASTARGGTGGMWAFF. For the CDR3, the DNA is TGTGCCAGCACCGCAAGGGGTGGGACAGGGGGGATGTGGGCTTTCTTT.

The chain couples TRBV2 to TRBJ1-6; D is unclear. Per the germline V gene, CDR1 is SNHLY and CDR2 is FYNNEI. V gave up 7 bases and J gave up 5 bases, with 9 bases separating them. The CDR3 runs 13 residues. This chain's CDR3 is CASTDQDNSPLHF. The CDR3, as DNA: TGTGCCAGCACGGACCAGGATAATTCACCCCTCCACTTT. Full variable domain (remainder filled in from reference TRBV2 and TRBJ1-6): EPEVTQTPSHQVTQMGQEVILRCVPISNHLYFYWYRQILGQKVEFLVSFYNNEISEKSEIFDDQFSVERPDGSNFTLKIRSTKLEDSAMYFCASTDQDNSPLHFGNGTRLTVT.

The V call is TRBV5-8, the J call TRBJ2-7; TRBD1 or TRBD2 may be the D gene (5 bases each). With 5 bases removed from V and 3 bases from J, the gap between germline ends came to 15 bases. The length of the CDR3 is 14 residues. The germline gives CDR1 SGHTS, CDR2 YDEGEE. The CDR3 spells CASRYRDGFYEQYF. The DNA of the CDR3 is TGTGCCAGCAGATACCGGGACGGCTTCTACGAGCAGTACTTC.

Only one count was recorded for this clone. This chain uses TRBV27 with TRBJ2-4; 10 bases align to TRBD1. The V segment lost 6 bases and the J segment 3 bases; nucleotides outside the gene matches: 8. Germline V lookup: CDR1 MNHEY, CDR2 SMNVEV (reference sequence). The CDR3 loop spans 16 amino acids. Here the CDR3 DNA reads TGTGCCAGCAGCCCGGGACAGGGGAGGGACAAAAACATTCAGTACTTC. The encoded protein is CASSPGQGRDKNIQYF.

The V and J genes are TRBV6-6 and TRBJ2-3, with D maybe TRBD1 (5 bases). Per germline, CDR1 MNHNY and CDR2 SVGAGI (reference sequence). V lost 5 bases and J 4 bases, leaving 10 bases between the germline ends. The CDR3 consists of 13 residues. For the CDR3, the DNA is TGTGCCAGCAGTCTACAGGTTGCAGATACGCAGTATTTT. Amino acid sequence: CASSLQVADTQYF.

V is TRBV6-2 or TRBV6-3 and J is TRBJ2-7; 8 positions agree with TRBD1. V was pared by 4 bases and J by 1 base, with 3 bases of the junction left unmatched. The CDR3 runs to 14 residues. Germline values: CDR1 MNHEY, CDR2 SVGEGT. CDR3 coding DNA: TGTGCCAGCAGTTGGGACAGGTTATCCTACGAGCAGTACTTC. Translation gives CASSWDRLSYEQYF.

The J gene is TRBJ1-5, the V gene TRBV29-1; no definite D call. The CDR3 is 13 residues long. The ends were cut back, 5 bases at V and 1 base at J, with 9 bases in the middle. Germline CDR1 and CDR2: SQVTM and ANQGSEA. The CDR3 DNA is TGCAGCGTTCAGTTGAGCAGCAATCAGCCCCAGCATTTT. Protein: CSVQLSSNQPQHF.

The CDR3 loop is CASSLRRSYEQYF. CDR3 DNA sequence: TGTGCCAGCAGCTTGAGGAGAAGTTACGAGCAGTACTTC. J is TRBJ2-7 and V is TRBV7-2; D gene unclear. V was cut by 3 bases and J by 4 bases, with 10 bases left in between. There are 13 residues in the CDR3. Germline V lookup: CDR1 SGHTA, CDR2 FQGNSA.

This CDR3 reads CASSFRASGANVLTF. CDR3 coding DNA: TGTGCCAGCAGTTTCAGGGCATCTGGGGCCAACGTCCTGACTTTC. The V gene is TRBV6-2 or TRBV6-3, the J gene TRBJ2-6; weak D call: TRBD1 (5 bases). Germline loops: CDR1 MNHEY, CDR2 SVGEGT. Trimming removed 4 bases at V and 1 base at J, with 8 bases between. The CDR3 has 15 residues.

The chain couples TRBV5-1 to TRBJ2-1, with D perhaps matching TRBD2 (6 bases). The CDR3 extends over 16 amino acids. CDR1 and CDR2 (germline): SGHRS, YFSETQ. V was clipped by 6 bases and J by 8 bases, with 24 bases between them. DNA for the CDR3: TGCGCCAGCAACCCCGCCCCCTCTAGCGCTCTCGATGAGCAGTTCTTC. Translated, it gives CASNPAPSSALDEQFF.

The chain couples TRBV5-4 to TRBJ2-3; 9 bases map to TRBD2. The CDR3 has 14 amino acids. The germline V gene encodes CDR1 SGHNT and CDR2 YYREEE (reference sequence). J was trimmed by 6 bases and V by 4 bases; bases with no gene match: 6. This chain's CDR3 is CASSRGLAGDTQYF. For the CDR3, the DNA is TGTGCCAGCAGCAGGGGACTAGCAGGGGATACGCAGTATTTT.

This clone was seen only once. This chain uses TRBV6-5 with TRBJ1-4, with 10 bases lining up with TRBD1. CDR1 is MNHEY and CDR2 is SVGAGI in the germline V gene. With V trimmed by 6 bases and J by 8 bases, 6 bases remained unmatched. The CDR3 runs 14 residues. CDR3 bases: TGTGCCAGCAGCCCCGGGACAGGGGAGGAAAAACTGTTTTTT. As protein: CASSPGTGEEKLFF.

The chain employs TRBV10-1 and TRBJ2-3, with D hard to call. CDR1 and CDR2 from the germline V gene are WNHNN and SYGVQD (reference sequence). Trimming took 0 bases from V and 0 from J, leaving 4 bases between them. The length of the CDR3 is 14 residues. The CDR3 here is CASSESGSTDTQYF. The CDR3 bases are TGCGCCAGCAGTGAGTCGGGAAGCACAGATACGCAGTATTTT.

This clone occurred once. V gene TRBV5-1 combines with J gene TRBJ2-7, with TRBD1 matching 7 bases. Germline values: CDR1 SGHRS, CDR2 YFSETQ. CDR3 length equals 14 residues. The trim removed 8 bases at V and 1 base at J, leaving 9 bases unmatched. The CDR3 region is CASRQGRSSYEQYF. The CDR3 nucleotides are TGCGCCAGTAGACAGGGAAGAAGTTCCTACGAGCAGTACTTC.

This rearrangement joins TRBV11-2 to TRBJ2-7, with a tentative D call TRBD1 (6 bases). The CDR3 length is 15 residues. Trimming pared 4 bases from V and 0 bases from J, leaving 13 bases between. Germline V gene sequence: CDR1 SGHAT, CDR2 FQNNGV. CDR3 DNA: TGTGCCAGCAGCTCGACGCCAGGGGCCTCCTACGAGCAGTACTTC. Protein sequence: CASSSTPGASYEQYF. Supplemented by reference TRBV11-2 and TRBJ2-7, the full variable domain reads EAGVAQSPRYKIIEKRQSVAFWCNPISGHATLYWYQQILGQGPKLLIQFQNNGVVDDSQLPKDRFSAERLKGVDSTLKIQPAKLEDSAVYLCASSSTPGASYEQYFGPGTRLTVT.

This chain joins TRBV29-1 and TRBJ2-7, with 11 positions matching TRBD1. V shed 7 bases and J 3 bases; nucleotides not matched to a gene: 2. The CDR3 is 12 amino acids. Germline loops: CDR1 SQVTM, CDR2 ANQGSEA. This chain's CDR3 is CSGGTGGYEQYF. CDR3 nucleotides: TGCAGCGGCGGGACAGGGGGCTACGAGCAGTACTTC.

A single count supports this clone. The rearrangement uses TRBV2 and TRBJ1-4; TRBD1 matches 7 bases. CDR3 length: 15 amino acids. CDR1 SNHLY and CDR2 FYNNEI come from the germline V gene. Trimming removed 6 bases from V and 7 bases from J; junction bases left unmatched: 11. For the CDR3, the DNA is TGTGCCAGCAGCAAAGACAGGGAGGCTAGTGAAAAACTGTTTTTT. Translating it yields CASSKDREASEKLFF.

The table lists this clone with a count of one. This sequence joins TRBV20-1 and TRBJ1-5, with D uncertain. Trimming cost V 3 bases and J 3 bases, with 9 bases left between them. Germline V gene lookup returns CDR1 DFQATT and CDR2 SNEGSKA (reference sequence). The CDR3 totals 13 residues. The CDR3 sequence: CSASMGFNQPQHF. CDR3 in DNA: TGCAGTGCTAGTATGGGATTCAATCAGCCCCAGCATTTT.